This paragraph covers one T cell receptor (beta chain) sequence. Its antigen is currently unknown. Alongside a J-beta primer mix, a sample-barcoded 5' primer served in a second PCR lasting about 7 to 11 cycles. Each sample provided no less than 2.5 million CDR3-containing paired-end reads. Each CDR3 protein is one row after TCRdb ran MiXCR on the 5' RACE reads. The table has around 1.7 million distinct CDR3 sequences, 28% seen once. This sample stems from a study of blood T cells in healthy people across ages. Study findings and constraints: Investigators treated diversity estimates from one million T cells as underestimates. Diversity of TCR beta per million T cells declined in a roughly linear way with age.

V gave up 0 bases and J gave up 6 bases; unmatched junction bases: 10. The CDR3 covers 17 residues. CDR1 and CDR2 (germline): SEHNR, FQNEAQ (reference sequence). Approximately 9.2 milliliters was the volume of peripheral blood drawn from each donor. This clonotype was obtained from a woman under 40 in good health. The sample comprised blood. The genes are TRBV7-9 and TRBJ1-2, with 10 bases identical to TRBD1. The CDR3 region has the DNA TGTGCCAGCAGCTTAGCTGAGGGACAGGGGAGGAGCGATGGCTACACCTTC. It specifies CASSLAEGQGRSDGYTF.